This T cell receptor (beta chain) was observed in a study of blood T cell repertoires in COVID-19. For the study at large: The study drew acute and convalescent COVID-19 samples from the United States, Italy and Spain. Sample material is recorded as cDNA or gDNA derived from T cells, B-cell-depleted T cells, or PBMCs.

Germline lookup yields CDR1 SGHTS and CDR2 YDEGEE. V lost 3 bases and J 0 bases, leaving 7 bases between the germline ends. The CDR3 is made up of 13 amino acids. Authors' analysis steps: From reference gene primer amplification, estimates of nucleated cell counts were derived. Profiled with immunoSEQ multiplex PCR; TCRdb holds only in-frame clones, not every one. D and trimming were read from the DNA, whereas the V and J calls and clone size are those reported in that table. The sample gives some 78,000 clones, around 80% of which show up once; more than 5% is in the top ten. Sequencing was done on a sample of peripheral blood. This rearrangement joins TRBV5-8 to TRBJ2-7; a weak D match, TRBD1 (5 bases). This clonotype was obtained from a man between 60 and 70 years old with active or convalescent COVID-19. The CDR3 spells CASSSTDSYEQYF. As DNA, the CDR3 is TGTGCCAGCAGCTCGACAGACTCCTACGAGCAGTACTTC.